These 16 T cell receptor beta chains came from one sample sequenced in a study of cytomegalovirus exposure and HLA in healthy donors. Researchers ran the PCR with 60 Vbeta and 13 Jbeta primers. Data came from immunoSEQ multiplex PCR; TCRdb stores just in-frame clones and leaves some out. The data contain 200,000 to 300,000 clones, roughly 86% of them singletons. Sequences were obtained from PBMCs. These receptor sequences come from a woman between 35 and 50 years old in good health and CMV-seropositive.

The chain has TRBV7-6 and TRBJ2-3; tentative D call: TRBD2 (6 bases). Trimming shortened V by 6 bases and J by 2 bases, and 12 bases separated the two germline ends. This CDR3 comprises 14 residues. Germline CDR1 is SGHVS and CDR2 is FNYEAQ. CDR3 residues: CASSDSGDTDTQYF. Here the CDR3 DNA reads TGTGCCAGCAGTGATAGCGGTGACACAGATACGCAGTATTTT. Supplemented by reference TRBV7-6 and TRBJ2-3, the full variable domain reads GAGVSQSPRYKVTKRGQDVALRCDPISGHVSLYWYRQALGQGPEFLTYFNYEAQQDKSGLPNDRFSAERPEGSISTLTIQRTEQRDSAMYRCASSDSGDTDTQYFGPGTRLTVL.

The J gene is TRBJ2-1, the V gene TRBV5-1, with TRBD2 matching over 14 bases. Germline V CDR1 and CDR2: SGHRS, YFSETQ. Trimming removed 0 bases from V and 7 bases from J; junction bases left unmatched: 9. The CDR3 contains 18 residues. The DNA of the CDR3 is TGCGCCAGCAGCTTGGACGGGGGTGGGACTAGCGGGAGAAATGAGCAGTTCTTC. Translating it yields CASSLDGGGTSGRNEQFF.

The chain uses TRBV5-4 and TRBJ2-1; 11 positions agree with TRBD2. The CDR3 contains 15 residues. Looked up from germline, CDR1 is SGHNT and CDR2 is YYREEE (reference sequence). V shed 4 bases and J 4 bases; nucleotides not matched to a gene: 4. The CDR3 spells CASSETSGTYNEQFF. The CDR3 coding sequence is TGTGCCAGCAGCGAGACTAGCGGGACTTACAATGAGCAGTTCTTC.

This sequence joins TRBV28 and TRBJ1-1; 9 nucleotides align to TRBD1. Germline CDR1 MDHEN, CDR2 SYDVKM. The CDR3 loop spans 15 amino acids. The V gene end was trimmed by 6 bases and the J gene end by 4 bases; junction bases not matched to a gene: 9. Written as DNA, the CDR3 is TGTGCCAGCAGGGGAGGGACAGGGCCGGCCACTGAAGCTTTCTTT. This gives the protein CASRGGTGPATEAFF.

The genes are TRBV6-6 and TRBJ2-1, with TRBD2 identical over 8 bases. There are 15 residues in the CDR3. Unmatched junction bases numbered 11, after V lost 9 bases and J lost 4 bases. In germline, CDR1 is MNHNY, CDR2 SVGAGI (reference sequence). Here the CDR3 reads CASNKLADSYNEQFF. The CDR3 coding sequence is TGTGCCAGTAATAAACTAGCGGACAGTTACAATGAGCAGTTCTTC.

The rearrangement joins TRBV7-9 to TRBJ2-3, with 13 bases fitting TRBD2. Germline trimming cut 6 bases from V and 4 bases from J; bases unmatched to any gene: 13. Germline V CDR1 and CDR2: SEHNR, FQNEAQ (reference sequence). CDR3 length equals 18 residues. CDR3 residues: CASRFYGLAGAGADTQYF. In DNA form, the CDR3 reads TGTGCCAGCAGATTTTATGGACTAGCGGGAGCGGGGGCAGATACGCAGTATTTT.

This chain links TRBV11-3 with TRBJ2-7; 7 nucleotides line up with TRBD2. In germline, CDR1 is SGHNT, CDR2 YENEEA. Trimming cost V 0 bases and J 6 bases; bases outside gene matches: 5. The CDR3 loop spans 14 amino acids. The CDR3 is CASSLERERGEQYF. The CDR3 DNA is TGTGCCAGCAGCTTAGAGCGGGAGAGAGGCGAGCAGTACTTC. Variable domain in full (rest from reference TRBV11-3 and TRBJ2-7): EAGVVQSPRYKIIEKKQPVAFWCNPISGHNTLYWYLQNLGQGPELLIRYENEEAVDDSQLPKDRFSAERLKGVDSTLKIQPAELGDSAVYLCASSLERERGEQYFGPGTRLTVT.

The chain couples TRBV5-5 to TRBJ1-5, with 9 bases aligning to TRBD1. The length of the CDR3 is 17 residues. CDR1 is SGHKS, CDR2 YYEKEE, per germline (reference sequence). V dropped 4 bases and J dropped 0; count of bases not matched to a gene: 8. The CDR3 region has the DNA TGTGCCAGCAGCCCCGGGACAGGGAGATATAGCAATCAGCCCCAGCATTTT. Translating gives CASSPGTGRYSNQPQHF.

The J gene is TRBJ2-7, the V gene TRBV29-1; 11 bases are a match to TRBD2. With V trimmed by 7 bases and J by 3 bases, 8 bases remained unmatched. Germline-derived CDR1 and CDR2 are SQVTM and ANQGSEA. The CDR3 totals 14 residues. CDR3 coding DNA: TGCAGCGCTGGGGCTAGCGGGGGGTACTACGAGCAGTACTTC. As protein: CSAGASGGYYEQYF.

The V gene is TRBV7-2, the J gene TRBJ1-5, with a tentative D call TRBD1 (6 bases). V lost 2 bases to trimming and J lost 3 bases, with 14 bases between them. The CDR3 extends over 16 amino acids. Germline loops: CDR1 SGHTA, CDR2 FQGNSA. Written as DNA, the CDR3 is TGTGCCAGCAGCTTATCTTCAGGGGCAGCCAATCAGCCCCAGCATTTT. It specifies CASSLSSGAANQPQHF.

V is TRBV2 and J is TRBJ1-2; a weak D match, TRBD1 (5 bases). The germline V gene encodes CDR1 SNHLY and CDR2 FYNNEI. The CDR3 consists of 12 residues. Trimming took 6 bases from V and 8 from J, leaving 13 bases between them. In nucleotides, the CDR3 is TGTGCCAGCAGAGAACAGGAGCGGGGCTACACCTTC. Translating it yields CASREQERGYTF.

This chain uses TRBV6-5 with TRBJ1-1; D is uncertain. Trimming removed 4 bases at V and 6 bases at J, with 9 bases between. Germline CDR1 reads MNHEY; CDR2 reads SVGAGI. The CDR3 covers 12 residues. CDR3 loop: CASSWGGAEAFF. CDR3 DNA sequence: TGTGCCAGCAGTTGGGGAGGAGCTGAAGCTTTCTTT.

The chain carries TRBV19 and TRBJ2-5, with D unclear. In germline, CDR1 is LNHDA, CDR2 SQIVND (reference sequence). V dropped 3 bases and J dropped 5 bases, with 22 bases sitting between them. The CDR3 is made up of 17 amino acids. DNA for the CDR3: TGTGCCAGTAGTATGGAGAGAGGCGCCTATAAAAGGGAGACCCAGTACTTC. Translated, it gives CASSMERGAYKRETQYF.

The chain joins TRBV7-9 to TRBJ1-2; D is ambiguous. V lost 7 bases and J lost 8, with 17 bases in between. Germline CDR1 SEHNR, CDR2 FQNEAQ (reference sequence). The CDR3 extends over 13 amino acids. The CDR3 region is CASTSGGPIGYTF. CDR3 nucleotides: TGTGCCAGCACCTCGGGAGGTCCAATAGGCTACACCTTC.

The CDR3 sequence: CASRLGTSVFGELFF. In DNA form, the CDR3 reads TGTGCCAGCAGGCTGGGGACTAGCGTTTTCGGGGAGCTGTTTTTT. This chain uses TRBV6-5 with TRBJ2-2; 10 bases match TRBD2. The J segment lost 7 bases and the V segment lost 6 bases, leaving 8 bases of the junction unmatched. CDR3 length: 15 amino acids. From germline, CDR1 is MNHEY and CDR2 SVGAGI.

This clone was counted once. At one of its ends the junction is not consistent with the germline gene, which may arise from a read error. Within the sample, other DNA sequences also encode this same CDR3. V usage is TRBV2 and J usage is TRBJ1-2; 10 nucleotides line up with TRBD1. CDR1 and CDR2 (germline): SNHLY, FYNNEI. The CDR3 has 14 amino acids. The CDR3: CASREGTGAGGYTF. DNA for the CDR3: TGTGCCAGCAGGGAAGGGACAGGGGCGGGTGGCTACACCTTC.